This T cell receptor (beta chain) derives from a study of T cells in Graves' hyperthyroidism and ophthalmopathy. Criteria for exclusion of patients were uncontrolled infection, other autoimmune disease, pregnancy or lactation. The V gene lost 6 bases and the J gene lost 4 bases, with 16 bases spanning the gap. The CDR3 loop spans 16 amino acids. In germline, CDR1 is SEHNR, CDR2 FQNEAQ (reference sequence). Only a few counts were recorded for this clonotype. Amplified regions were TCR beta CDR3 sequences from RNA transcripts. HTBI primers were used for first-round RT-PCR of the TCR CDR3. TCRdb analysed the multiplex PCR reads with MiXCR anew, one entry per CDR3 protein. The data hold about 590,000 distinct CDR3 sequences, with 15% to 17% observed a single time.

V usage is TRBV7-9 and J usage is TRBJ2-6; the D call may be TRBD1 or TRBD2 (5 bases each). The sample consisted of blood. The sequence derives from a woman in her 30s with Graves' hyperthyroidism. The CDR3 loop reads CASSLGTRSGANVLTF. The CDR3 region has the DNA TGTGCCAGCAGTCTAGGGACGAGGTCCGGGGCCAACGTCCTGACTTTC.